This T cell receptor beta chain was identified in a study of cytomegalovirus exposure and HLA in healthy donors. At the level of the study: The study placed about four fifths of its approximately 400 genotyped donors in the Caucasian-associated ancestry cluster.

13 Jbeta primers and 60 Vbeta primers were used for the PCR. Sequencing used immunoSEQ multiplex PCR; TCRdb keeps in-frame clones, though not all of them. In the table there are approximately 290,000 clones, roughly 80% of which are singletons. Study-level results: In terms of immune exposure information, only CMV serostatus was available. The investigators catalogued 150 to 200 TCR beta chains as cytomegalovirus-associated.

Concerning this clone: The antigen remains unidentified.

V lost 1 base, J lost 4 bases, and 15 bases lay in between. Germline CDR1 reads SGDLS; CDR2 reads YYNGEE. CDR3 size: 15 residues. Every donor was a healthy person donating bone marrow. Sequenced material: PBMCs. The source of this sequence is a girl aged 2 to 10 in good health and CMV-seronegative. The J gene is TRBJ2-7, the V gene TRBV9; D call uncertain. The CDR3 DNA follows: TGTGCCAGCAGCGTAAACGGAGAGACTCAATACGAGCAGTACTTC. Translated: CASSVNGETQYEQYF.